The present T cell receptor beta chain was sequenced within a study of early stage breast cancer tumors. At the level of the study: ER+/PR+/HER2- status applied to about 75% of the 16 invasive breast tumors.

This clone occurred once. Assay: immunoSEQ multiplex PCR; the TCRdb copy retains only in-frame clones and omits some. In the table there are 50,000 to 75,000 clones, about three quarters of which are singletons. The source material was blood. This receptor was taken from a person aged 25 to 39 with breast cancer.

The CDR3 sequence is CASSFGTGAGELFF. Here the CDR3 DNA reads TGTGCCAGCAGCTTTGGGACAGGGGCCGGGGAGCTGTTTTTT. The chain couples TRBV7-9 to TRBJ2-2; 10 nucleotides line up with TRBD1. J gave up 6 bases and V 3 bases, and 1 base lay outside the gene matches. This CDR3 region has 14 residues. The germline CDR1 and CDR2 sequences are SEHNR and FQNEAQ (reference sequence).